This T cell receptor beta chain was profiled in a study of blood T cell repertoires in COVID-19. Background on the study: Acute and convalescent COVID-19 specimens originated in the United States, Italy and Spain.

Original analysis: Amplification of reference gene primers was used by the study to estimate nucleated cell counts. Sequencing was performed with immunoSEQ multiplex PCR; in TCRdb, only in-frame clones are kept and a portion is missing. The V and J calls and clone size come from that table; D and trimming were worked out from the DNA. The table has some 150,000 clones, roughly 87% seen once. This CDR3 is 15 amino acids long. The V end was cut by 1 base, the J end by 5 bases, with 11 bases between. Germline V gene lookup returns CDR1 SGHTA and CDR2 FQGNSA. V and J are TRBV7-2 and TRBJ2-2, with a tentative D call TRBD1 (6 bases). What was sequenced was peripheral blood. The receptor comes from a woman aged 50 to 60 with acute or convalescent COVID-19. CDR3 amino acids: CASSLVQGATGELFF. For the CDR3, the DNA is TGTGCCAGCAGCTTAGTACAGGGCGCAACCGGGGAGCTGTTTTTT.